The present T cell receptor (beta chain) was sequenced within a study of siplizumab effects on memory and regulatory T cells. The study's findings and limits: Sequences below about 10^-5 frequency were poorly captured, and few alloreactive clones mapped to unstimulated subsets. A mean of about 62% of mappable alloreactive CD4+ clones were Treg-derived with siplizumab, compared with 26.9% in controls. Proliferating siplizumab-cultured Tregs lacked confirmed suppressive function. Naive T cells looked more diverse than memory cells, and they looked like major contributors to the alloresponse.

Here immunoSEQ multiplex PCR was the method, and the copy in TCRdb shows in-frame clones only, minus some. The sample comprises 90,000 to 150,000 clones, 90% to 95% of which are singletons, and roughly 0.15% rests with the top ten. V gave up 3 bases and J gave up 6 bases; unmatched junction bases: 16. From germline, CDR1 is SQVTM and CDR2 ANQGSEA. CDR3 size: 17 residues. A remark on this clone: Its antigen is undetermined.

The V call is TRBV29-1, the J call TRBJ2-1; TRBD2 aligns across 8 bases. The TCR originated in a human donor in good health. The sequenced sample was non-Treg CD4+ T cells sorted from blood. DNA of the CDR3: TGCAGCGTTGACAGGATAGCGGGGATAGTTGGCGGCAATGAGCAGTTCTTC. This encodes CSVDRIAGIVGGNEQFF.